The 28 T cell receptor beta chains below come from one sample, sequenced in a study of identifying expanded T cells in peripheral blood. Generated by immunoSEQ multiplex PCR, the TCRdb table keeps only in-frame clones and is missing some. The sample lists around 99,000 clones, about 85% occurring once. Input material: blood. The receptors come from a person aged 18-69 years in good health.

V and J are TRBV7-7 and TRBJ2-3; D is perhaps TRBD1 or TRBD2 (5 bases each). This CDR3 spans 15 amino acids. From germline, CDR1 is SSHAT and CDR2 FNYEAQ (reference sequence). Trimming left V 5 bases short and J 9 bases short, with 21 bases between. For the CDR3, the DNA is TGTGCCAGCAGCGAGGGGAAGGGCCCGTTTTGGACGCAGTATTTT. Protein: CASSEGKGPFWTQYF.

The chain joins TRBV6-1 to TRBJ2-7; D gene unclear. CDR1 and CDR2 from the germline V gene are MNHNS and SASEGT. The CDR3 is 11 amino acids. V was trimmed by 8 bases and J by 2 bases, leaving 7 bases between them. The CDR3 region is CASDLAYEQYF. The CDR3 DNA follows: TGTGCCAGCGACTTAGCCTACGAGCAGTACTTC.

The chain is built from TRBV18 and TRBJ1-2; D might be TRBD1 (6 bases). Germline V lookup: CDR1 KGHSH, CDR2 LQKENI. Trimming stripped 6 bases from V and 6 bases from J, with 17 bases between. This CDR3 region has 14 residues. The CDR3 spells CASSPRGDADGYTF. The CDR3 DNA reads TGTGCCAGCTCCCCAAGGGGGGATGCTGATGGCTACACCTTC.

The chain combines TRBV4-3 with TRBJ1-2; 7 nucleotides align to TRBD1. Germline CDR1 and CDR2: LGHNA and YSLEER. CDR3 length: 15 residues. After removal of 0 bases from V and 4 bases from J, the junction contained 5 bases not matched to a gene. CDR3 region: CASSQDRGFSYGYTF. The CDR3 DNA reads TGCGCCAGCAGCCAAGACAGGGGGTTTAGCTATGGCTACACCTTC.

The chain recombines TRBV2 with TRBJ1-6; D is unresolved. This CDR3 has 14 amino acids. Germline V gene sequence: CDR1 SNHLY, CDR2 FYNNEI. Trimming removed 2 bases from V and 11 bases from J, with 13 bases in between. The CDR3 DNA reads TGTGCCAGCAGTGAAAGTCGTGCGAGCACACCCCTCCACTTT. Translation: CASSESRASTPLHF.

This chain uses TRBV5-4 with TRBJ1-1; D remains unclear. Per germline, CDR1 SGHNT and CDR2 YYREEE (reference sequence). The CDR3 has 14 residues. The V and J ends lost 4 bases and 6 bases respectively, with 16 bases between them. CDR3 amino acids: CASSRTTVVAEAFF. CDR3 coding DNA: TGTGCCAGCAGCCGTACCACTGTTGTAGCTGAAGCTTTCTTT.

This sequence joins TRBV25-1 and TRBJ2-7; unclear D gene. Germline V CDR1 and CDR2: MGHDK, SYGVNS. The CDR3 extends over 15 amino acids. Deletions cut 1 base from V and 2 bases from J, with 12 bases between. This CDR3 is CASSELETATYEQYF. DNA for the CDR3: TGTGCCAGCAGTGAATTGGAGACGGCGACCTACGAGCAGTACTTC.

V and J are TRBV2 and TRBJ2-2; perhaps TRBD1 as D (6 bases). V lost 7 bases, J lost 1 base, and 10 bases lay in between. Germline assignment: CDR1 SNHLY and CDR2 FYNNEI. The CDR3 consists of 14 residues. This CDR3 reads CASIGQLNTGELFF. CDR3 nucleotides: TGTGCCAGCATTGGACAGCTGAACACCGGGGAGCTGTTTTTT.

The CDR3 loop reads CASSLAPGHQETQYF. CDR3 DNA sequence: TGCGCCAGCAGCCTGGCCCCGGGACACCAAGAGACCCAGTACTTC. The chain joins TRBV5-1 to TRBJ2-5; D possibly uses TRBD1 or TRBD2 (5 bases each). Germline assignment: CDR1 SGHRS and CDR2 YFSETQ. V lost 4 bases, J lost 0 bases, and 13 bases lay in between. The CDR3 length is 15 residues.

The J gene is TRBJ1-2, the V gene TRBV4-3; tentative D call: TRBD1 (5 bases). The germline V gene encodes CDR1 LGHNA and CDR2 YSLEER. The CDR3 runs to 15 residues. V shed 0 bases and J shed 8 bases, with 16 bases lying between them. CDR3: CASSQDPRGRGGYTF. In DNA, the CDR3 is TGCGCCAGCAGCCAAGATCCCCGAGGGCGGGGGGGCTACACCTTC.

V usage is TRBV6-5 and J usage is TRBJ1-1; 7 nucleotides agree with TRBD1. CDR1 MNHEY and CDR2 SVGAGI come from the germline V gene. This CDR3 spans 14 amino acids. Germline trimming cut 6 bases from V and 7 bases from J; bases unmatched to any gene: 11. CDR3 in DNA: TGTGCCAGCAGCCTAGACAGGGTGATGAGTGAAGCTTTCTTT. Translated: CASSLDRVMSEAFF.

J is TRBJ1-5 and V is TRBV20-1, with a possible D match to TRBD1 (5 bases). Germline CDR1 and CDR2: DFQATT and SNEGSKA (reference sequence). The CDR3 sequence is 11 residues long. V dropped 5 bases and J dropped 8 bases, with 10 bases sitting between them. This CDR3 reads CSALLGEPQHF. CDR3 nucleotide sequence: TGCAGTGCTCTCCTGGGGGAGCCCCAGCATTTT.

The chain uses TRBV9 and TRBJ2-1; 7 nucleotides match TRBD2. Germline CDR1 is SGDLS and CDR2 is YYNGEE. Unmatched junction bases numbered 12, after V lost 4 bases and J lost 5 bases. This CDR3 is built from 16 residues. The CDR3 DNA sequence: TGTGCCAGCAGCCACCGGGGCGGGAGAACGGACAATGAGCAGTTCTTC. This codes for CASSHRGGRTDNEQFF.

This clone was recorded a few times. J is TRBJ2-1 and V is TRBV19; no clear D. With 3 bases removed from V and 0 bases from J, the gap between germline ends came to 9 bases. Germline V lookup: CDR1 LNHDA, CDR2 SQIVND (reference sequence). The CDR3 has 15 amino acids. CDR3: CASSIGGRSYNEQFF. The CDR3, as DNA: TGTGCCAGTAGTATCGGCGGTCGCTCCTACAATGAGCAGTTCTTC. The full variable domain, in which reference TRBV19 and TRBJ2-1 provide the parts outside the CDR3, is DGGITQSPKYLFRKEGQNVTLSCEQNLNHDAMYWYRQDPGQGLRLIYYSQIVNDFQKGDIAEGYSVSREKKESFPLTVTSAQKNPTAFYLCASSIGGRSYNEQFFGPGTRLTVL.

The genes are TRBV6-1 and TRBJ1-1, with D possibly TRBD1 on 5 matching bases. The CDR3 is 15 residues long. Deletions cut 0 bases from V and 1 base from J, with 9 bases between. CDR1 is MNHNS, CDR2 SASEGT, per germline. The chain's CDR3 is CASSEAGPKNTEAFF. The CDR3 coding sequence is TGTGCCAGCAGTGAAGCGGGACCTAAGAACACTGAAGCTTTCTTT.

This chain joins TRBV28 and TRBJ1-4; 8 bases are a match to TRBD1. Germline V lookup: CDR1 MDHEN, CDR2 SYDVKM. The CDR3 contains 14 residues. With 5 bases clipped from V and 5 bases from J, the junction kept 4 bases outside the gene matches. Written as DNA, the CDR3 is TGTGCCAGCAGTATTGGACAGGGAAATGAAAAACTGTTTTTT. Translation gives CASSIGQGNEKLFF.

The chain employs TRBV5-1 and TRBJ2-7; TRBD1 matches 9 bases. After removal of 4 bases from V and 3 bases from J, the junction contained 8 bases not matched to a gene. CDR1 SGHRS and CDR2 YFSETQ come from the germline V gene. This CDR3 is 15 amino acids long. DNA of the CDR3: TGCGCCAGCAGCCCCGGGACAGGGAGGGACTACGAGCAGTACTTC. Its protein is CASSPGTGRDYEQYF.

The gene calls are TRBV5-1 and TRBJ2-3, with 7 bases matching TRBD1. This CDR3 region has 18 residues. The germline V gene has CDR1 SGHRS and CDR2 YFSETQ. V gave up 4 bases and J gave up 2 bases; unmatched junction bases: 16. CDR3 in DNA: TGCGCCAGCAGCCCTAAGACCGGCCTCGGACAGGCCACAGATACGCAGTATTTT. It encodes CASSPKTGLGQATDTQYF. The entire variable domain, with the rest obtained from reference TRBV5-1 and TRBJ2-3, is as follows: KAGVTQTPRYLIKTRGQQVTLSCSPISGHRSVSWYQQTPGQGLQFLFEYFSETQRNKGNFPGRFSGRQFSNSRSEMNVSTLELGDSALYLCASSPKTGLGQATDTQYFGPGTRLTVL.

The chain couples TRBV11-2 to TRBJ1-2, with 7 positions matching TRBD1. The J segment lost 0 bases and the V segment lost 3 bases, leaving 4 bases of the junction unmatched. Germline-derived CDR1 and CDR2 are SGHAT and FQNNGV. The CDR3 totals 15 residues. CDR3 sequence: CASSFGGTANYGYTF. The CDR3 region has the DNA TGTGCCAGCAGCTTTGGAGGGACAGCTAACTATGGCTACACCTTC.

This clone was recorded only once. The J gene is TRBJ2-7, the V gene TRBV6-5; D gene uncertain. The germline gives CDR1 MNHEY, CDR2 SVGAGI. V lost 10 bases to trimming and J lost 2 bases, with 18 bases between them. The CDR3 loop spans 14 amino acids. The CDR3 DNA follows: TGTGCCACCTGGAAGGCGTCCCTGACCTACGAGCAGTACTTC. Its protein is CATWKASLTYEQYF.

This clone came up once. The chain recombines TRBV23-1 with TRBJ2-7; D remains ambiguous. TRBV23-1 is an ORF, and what it does is uncertain. V dropped 6 bases and J dropped 7 bases, with 16 bases sitting between them. This CDR3 contains 13 residues. The CDR3 region has the DNA TGCGCCAGCAGGTGGCACTGCCCACAGGAGCAGTACTTC. Translated, it gives CASRWHCPQEQYF.

The V and J genes are TRBV5-6 and TRBJ2-7, with TRBD1 matching over 8 bases. Germline V gene lookup returns CDR1 SGHDT and CDR2 YYEEEE. The V and J ends lost 1 base and 5 bases, in that order; junction bases with no gene match: 5. The CDR3 is made up of 14 amino acids. As DNA, the CDR3 is TGTGCCAGCAGCTTGCGGCAGGGGGCGGACGAGCAGTACTTC. Translated, it gives CASSLRQGADEQYF.

This clone has a handful of counts. The gene calls are TRBV7-2 and TRBJ2-7; 9 positions agree with TRBD1. V lost 0 bases, J lost 2 bases, and 8 bases stayed unmatched. The CDR3 sequence is 17 residues long. Per the germline V gene, CDR1 is SGHTA and CDR2 is FQGNSA. The CDR3 protein is CASSLAGTGRFPYEQYF. In nucleotides, the CDR3 is TGTGCCAGCAGCTTAGCGGGGACAGGGAGGTTCCCCTACGAGCAGTACTTC.

This chain links TRBV5-5 with TRBJ2-5; 14 bases are shared with TRBD2. This CDR3 comprises 16 residues. Germline trimming cut 3 bases from V and 5 bases from J; bases unmatched to any gene: 6. Germline V gene lookup returns CDR1 SGHKS and CDR2 YYEKEE (reference sequence). In nucleotides, the CDR3 is TGTGCCAGCAGCTGGGGACTAGCGGGGGTAGGGGAGACCCAGTACTTC. It specifies CASSWGLAGVGETQYF. Combining the CDR3 with reference TRBV5-5 and TRBJ2-5 gives the whole variable domain DAGVTQSPTHLIKTRGQQVTLRCSPISGHKSVSWYQQVLGQGPQFIFQYYEKEERGRGNFPDRFSARQFPNYSSELNVNALLLGDSALYLCASSWGLAGVGETQYFGPGTRLLVL.

The sample holds a few counts of this clone. The chain has TRBV9 and TRBJ1-2; D is undetermined. CDR1 and CDR2 (germline): SGDLS, YYNGEE. Trimming removed 1 base at V and 2 bases at J, with 6 bases between. The CDR3 length is 13 residues. CDR3 sequence: CASSVQGNYGYTF. Here the CDR3 DNA reads TGTGCCAGCAGCGTACAAGGAAACTATGGCTACACCTTC.

The rearrangement uses TRBV9 and TRBJ1-6; maybe TRBD1 (5 bases). This CDR3 region has 13 residues. Trimming shortened V by 3 bases and J by 11 bases, and 12 bases separated the two germline ends. Germline V gene lookup returns CDR1 SGDLS and CDR2 YYNGEE. The CDR3 sequence is CASSADAGAPLHF. The CDR3 nucleotides read TGTGCCAGCAGCGCCGACGCGGGGGCACCCCTCCACTTT.

The chain links TRBV7-2 to TRBJ1-2, with a tentative D call TRBD1 (5 bases). Germline CDR1 and CDR2: SGHTA and FQGNSA. V lost 4 bases, J lost 8 bases, and 17 bases lay in between. This CDR3 region has 14 residues. CDR3 bases: TGTGCCAGCAGCTCTTTAGGGACCCTGAGGGGCTACACCTTC. This gives the protein CASSSLGTLRGYTF.

As concerns this clone: The same CDR3 can be traced to other DNA sequences in this sample. The chain is built from TRBV4-1 and TRBJ1-1; TRBD1 might be the D (5 bases). The germline gives CDR1 MGHRA, CDR2 YSYEKL. The CDR3 length is 13 residues. Trimming removed 2 bases at V and 4 bases at J, with 8 bases between. Here the CDR3 DNA reads TGCGCCAGCAGCCAACAGGGTTTCACTGAAGCTTTCTTT. It encodes CASSQQGFTEAFF.